This T cell receptor (beta chain) was recorded in a study of blood T cell repertoires in COVID-19. Profiling relied on immunoSEQ multiplex PCR, and the TCRdb table lists in-frame clones only, not all of them. The sample contains 150,000 or so clones, around 83% of which appear only once. V lost 5 bases and J lost 3, with 12 bases in between. This CDR3 spans 14 amino acids. Germline V lookup: CDR1 LGHDT, CDR2 YNNKEL (reference sequence). The rearrangement uses TRBV3-1 (or the pseudogene TRBV3-2) and TRBJ2-3; D ambiguous. Sequencing was performed on peripheral blood. This receptor was obtained from a man in his forties or fifties with active or convalescent COVID-19. The CDR3: CASSTERSTDTQYF. DNA for the CDR3: TGTGCCAGCAGCACCGAGCGCTCAACAGATACGCAGTATTTT.